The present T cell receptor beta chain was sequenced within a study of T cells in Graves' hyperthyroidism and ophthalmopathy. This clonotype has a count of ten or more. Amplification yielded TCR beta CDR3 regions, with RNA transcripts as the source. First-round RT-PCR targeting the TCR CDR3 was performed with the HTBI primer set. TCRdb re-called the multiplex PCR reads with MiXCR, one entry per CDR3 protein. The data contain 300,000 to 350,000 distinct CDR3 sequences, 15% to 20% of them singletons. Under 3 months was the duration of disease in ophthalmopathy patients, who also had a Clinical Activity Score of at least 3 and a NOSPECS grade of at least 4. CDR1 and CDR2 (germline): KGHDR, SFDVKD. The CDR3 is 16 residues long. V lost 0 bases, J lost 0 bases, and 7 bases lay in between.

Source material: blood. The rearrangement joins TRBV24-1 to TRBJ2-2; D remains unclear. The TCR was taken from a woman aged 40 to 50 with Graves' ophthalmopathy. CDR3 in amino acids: CATSDLGISNTGELFF. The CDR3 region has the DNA TGTGCCACCAGTGATTTGGGAATCTCGAACACCGGGGAGCTGTTTTTT.